Shown below are 32 T cell receptor beta chains from a single sample sequenced in a study of cytomegalovirus exposure and HLA in healthy donors. The study ran its PCR with 60 Vbeta and 13 Jbeta primers. This table comes from immunoSEQ multiplex PCR, and its TCRdb copy is limited to in-frame clones, with some not included. The data show over 130,000 clones, around three quarters seen once. Material for sequencing was PBMCs. The receptor set was obtained from a woman aged 35 to 49 in good health and CMV-seropositive.

The genes are TRBV14 and TRBJ2-5; possibly TRBD2 for D (6 bases). This CDR3 is built from 17 residues. V gave up 0 bases and J gave up 5 bases, with 19 bases separating them. Germline V gene sequence: CDR1 SGHDN, CDR2 FVKESK. The CDR3 region is CASSQEWPGVGYETQYF. CDR3 in DNA: TGTGCCAGCAGCCAAGAGTGGCCGGGAGTAGGGTACGAGACCCAGTACTTC.

This chain joins TRBV5-6 and TRBJ2-5; 11 bases line up with TRBD2. With V trimmed by 0 bases and J by 4 bases, 8 bases remained unmatched. This CDR3 comprises 17 residues. CDR1 is SGHDT and CDR2 is YYEEEE in the germline V gene. CDR3 nucleotide sequence: TGTGCCAGCAGCTTGGGGCGTAGCGGGAGGGGTCGAGAGACCCAGTACTTC. This gives the protein CASSLGRSGRGRETQYF.

The chain is built from TRBV10-3 and TRBJ2-2, with 8 nucleotides matching TRBD1. J was trimmed by 5 bases and V by 6 bases; bases with no gene match: 5. The CDR3 runs 14 residues. Germline CDR1 and CDR2: ENHRY and SYGVKD. The CDR3 DNA reads TGTGCCATCAGGACAGGGGTGGGGACCGGGGAGCTGTTTTTT. It yields the protein CAIRTGVGTGELFF.

The chain couples TRBV10-2 to TRBJ1-5; 11 bases agree with TRBD1. The CDR3 contains 17 residues. V was pared by 3 bases and J by 2 bases, with 6 bases of the junction left unmatched. Per the germline V gene, CDR1 is WSHSY and CDR2 is SAAADI. Here the CDR3 DNA reads TGCGCCAGCAGTGAATTGGGACAGGGGGGACGCAATCAGCCCCAGCATTTT. Amino acids: CASSELGQGGRNQPQHF.

The chain combines TRBV5-1 with TRBJ2-3, with D perhaps matching TRBD2 (5 bases). The CDR3 consists of 13 residues. V gave up 2 bases and J gave up 6 bases, with 10 bases separating them. CDR1 is SGHRS and CDR2 is YFSETQ in the germline V gene. The CDR3 loop is CASSFGVFDTQYF. CDR3 bases: TGCGCCAGCAGCTTCGGGGTCTTTGATACGCAGTATTTT.

This clone has only a few counts. The chain links TRBV19 to TRBJ1-2; 7 nucleotides line up with TRBD1. CDR3 length: 14 residues. V was clipped by 7 bases and J by 5 bases; unmatched bases: 10. Germline V lookup: CDR1 LNHDA, CDR2 SQIVND (reference sequence). CDR3 protein: CASIAGQFSYGYTF. The CDR3 DNA is TGTGCCAGTATCGCGGGACAGTTTTCTTATGGCTACACCTTC. The full variable domain, with the rest looked up from reference TRBV19 and TRBJ1-2, is DGGITQSPKYLFRKEGQNVTLSCEQNLNHDAMYWYRQDPGQGLRLIYYSQIVNDFQKGDIAEGYSVSREKKESFPLTVTSAQKNPTAFYLCASIAGQFSYGYTFGSGTRLTVV.

CDR3 in amino acids: CASKRTMSTDTQYF. CDR3 in DNA: TGTGCCAGCAAGAGAACCATGAGCACAGATACGCAGTATTTT. The V and J genes are TRBV6-1 and TRBJ2-3, with D uncertain. The CDR3 runs to 14 residues. CDR1 MNHNS and CDR2 SASEGT come from the germline V gene. V lost 7 bases and J lost 0, with 11 bases in between.

This clone has just one count. This rearrangement joins TRBV5-1 to TRBJ2-1; D unresolved. Germline CDR1 is SGHRS and CDR2 is YFSETQ. V gave up 4 bases and J gave up 4 bases, with 12 bases separating them. This CDR3 spans 14 amino acids. The CDR3 loop is CASSPAWAYNEQFF. As DNA, the CDR3 is TGCGCCAGCAGCCCCGCTTGGGCGTACAATGAGCAGTTCTTC.

This rearrangement joins TRBV2 to TRBJ1-6; 11 bases fit TRBD1. Unmatched junction bases numbered 7, after V lost 6 bases and J lost 6 bases. CDR1 and CDR2 (germline): SNHLY, FYNNEI. The CDR3 contains 16 residues. The DNA of the CDR3 is TGTGCCAGCAGAGCCGGGACAGGGGGTTTTAATTCACCCCTCCACTTT. Translating it yields CASRAGTGGFNSPLHF. The complete variable domain, with remaining parts taken from reference TRBV2 and TRBJ1-6, reads EPEVTQTPSHQVTQMGQEVILRCVPISNHLYFYWYRQILGQKVEFLVSFYNNEISEKSEIFDDQFSVERPDGSNFTLKIRSTKLEDSAMYFCASRAGTGGFNSPLHFGNGTRLTVT.

CDR3 amino acids: CASSYGETQYF. The DNA for the CDR3 is TGTGCCAGCAGTTACGGGGAGACGCAGTATTTT. The V call is TRBV6-5, the J call TRBJ2-3, with a tentative D call TRBD2 (5 bases). Per the germline V gene, CDR1 is MNHEY and CDR2 is SVGAGI. This CDR3 spans 11 amino acids. Trimming removed 2 bases from V and 9 bases from J, with 6 bases in between.

This clone was picked up a small number of times. The chain joins TRBV2 to TRBJ2-1; 7 positions agree with TRBD2. Per the germline V gene, CDR1 is SNHLY and CDR2 is FYNNEI. Trimming cost V 5 bases and J 7 bases; bases outside gene matches: 5. The CDR3 has 13 amino acids. CDR3 amino acids: CASSFGTINEQFF. The CDR3 nucleotides are TGTGCCAGCAGTTTCGGGACTATTAATGAGCAGTTCTTC. The variable domain in full, completed from reference TRBV2 and TRBJ2-1, reads EPEVTQTPSHQVTQMGQEVILRCVPISNHLYFYWYRQILGQKVEFLVSFYNNEISEKSEIFDDQFSVERPDGSNFTLKIRSTKLEDSAMYFCASSFGTINEQFFGPGTRLTVL.

This rearrangement joins TRBV6-5 to TRBJ1-1, with TRBD1 as a possible D gene (6 bases). Trimming left V 2 bases short and J 3 bases short, with 16 bases between. CDR3 size: 16 residues. Germline CDR1 MNHEY, CDR2 SVGAGI. The chain's CDR3 is CASSYAGAVVDTEAFF. DNA for the CDR3: TGTGCCAGCAGTTACGCGGGGGCGGTGGTGGACACTGAAGCTTTCTTT.

The chain couples TRBV10-2 to TRBJ2-7; TRBD2 matches 11 bases. The length of the CDR3 is 15 residues. The J segment lost 2 bases and the V segment lost 6 bases, leaving 6 bases of the junction unmatched. CDR1 WSHSY and CDR2 SAAADI come from the germline V gene. The chain's CDR3 is CASRGLAGNPYEQYF. As DNA, the CDR3 is TGCGCCAGCAGAGGACTAGCGGGCAATCCCTACGAGCAGTACTTC.

This chain joins TRBV2 and TRBJ2-5, with 11 nucleotides matching TRBD2. V trimming: 2 bases; J trimming: 3 bases; junction bases outside the gene matches: 5. CDR1 is SNHLY and CDR2 is FYNNEI in the germline V gene. The CDR3 runs 16 residues. CDR3 sequence: CASSELAGGWEETQYF. The CDR3 DNA sequence: TGTGCCAGCAGTGAACTAGCGGGAGGTTGGGAAGAGACCCAGTACTTC.

The chain carries TRBV19 and TRBJ2-7; tentative D call: TRBD2 (6 bases). Trimming cost V 3 bases and J 6 bases, with 15 bases left between them. This CDR3 is built from 14 residues. Looked up from germline, CDR1 is LNHDA and CDR2 is SQIVND (reference sequence). DNA of the CDR3: TGTGCCAGTAGTATCAGTAGCGGTTGGCTCGAGCAGTACTTC. It encodes CASSISSGWLEQYF.

This clone was seen once. This chain links TRBV5-1 with TRBJ2-3; 8 nucleotides agree with TRBD2. The CDR3 contains 17 residues. Per germline, CDR1 SGHRS and CDR2 YFSETQ. V was pared by 2 bases and J by 4 bases, with 12 bases of the junction left unmatched. The CDR3 region is CASSLVSSGRGADTQYF. CDR3 sequence (DNA): TGCGCCAGCAGCTTAGTCTCCTCCGGGAGGGGAGCAGATACGCAGTATTTT.

The V and J genes are TRBV5-6 and TRBJ2-7, with 10 bases lining up with TRBD1. The CDR3 runs to 16 residues. Germline V CDR1 and CDR2: SGHDT, YYEEEE. The trim removed 5 bases at V and 2 bases at J, leaving 10 bases unmatched. The CDR3 loop reads CASSYPGTGVTYEQYF. Here the CDR3 DNA reads TGTGCCAGCAGTTACCCTGGGACAGGGGTAACCTACGAGCAGTACTTC.

The V call is TRBV7-8, the J call TRBJ2-7; the D gene is possibly TRBD1 (5 bases). From germline, CDR1 is SGHVS and CDR2 FQNEAQ. Trimming took off 5 bases at V and 3 bases at J, with 17 bases between the two ends. This CDR3 has 15 amino acids. CDR3 in DNA: TGTGCCAGCAGCCCCGCCAGGGTCCGAGGCTACGAGCAGTACTTC. Its translation is CASSPARVRGYEQYF.

The chain has TRBV5-1 and TRBJ2-1, with D maybe TRBD2 (5 bases). The germline V gene has CDR1 SGHRS and CDR2 YFSETQ. The CDR3 loop spans 14 amino acids. V was trimmed by 3 bases and J by 7 bases, leaving 14 bases between them. CDR3 sequence reads: CASSSGSLGNEQFF. CDR3 nucleotides: TGCGCCAGCAGCTCGGGATCTTTGGGGAATGAGCAGTTCTTC.

The chain couples TRBV7-8 to TRBJ1-1; D perhaps matches TRBD1 (5 bases). The CDR3 runs 14 residues. Germline CDR1 is SGHVS and CDR2 is FQNEAQ. The ends were cut back, 1 base at V and 1 base at J, with 7 bases in the middle. The CDR3 DNA follows: TGTGCCAGCAGCTTAGAACAGGCGAACACTGAAGCTTTCTTT. Translating gives CASSLEQANTEAFF.

This clone was detected a few times. The chain couples TRBV28 to TRBJ1-2, with D possibly TRBD1 on 6 matching bases. Germline V gene sequence: CDR1 MDHEN, CDR2 SYDVKM. The V and J ends lost 4 bases and 6 bases respectively, with 15 bases between them. There are 14 residues in the CDR3. DNA for the CDR3: TGTGCCAGCAGTTCAGGGGCGGGAGTACATGGCTACACCTTC. Translation: CASSSGAGVHGYTF.

The chain combines TRBV5-1 with TRBJ2-2; D possibly corresponds to TRBD1 (6 bases). V shed 3 bases and J shed 4 bases, with 13 bases lying between them. Per the germline V gene, CDR1 is SGHRS and CDR2 is YFSETQ. The CDR3 loop spans 15 amino acids. DNA of the CDR3: TGCGCCAGCAGCTCCAGGACAGTAACCACCGGGGAGCTGTTTTTT. It is translated as CASSSRTVTTGELFF. The complete variable domain, with remaining parts taken from reference TRBV5-1 and TRBJ2-2, reads KAGVTQTPRYLIKTRGQQVTLSCSPISGHRSVSWYQQTPGQGLQFLFEYFSETQRNKGNFPGRFSGRQFSNSRSEMNVSTLELGDSALYLCASSSRTVTTGELFFGEGSRLTVL.

The chain combines TRBV2 with TRBJ2-7; 7 bases align to TRBD2. V lost 5 bases, J lost 3 bases, and 13 bases stayed unmatched. Germline assignment: CDR1 SNHLY and CDR2 FYNNEI. The CDR3 is 16 amino acids. Here the CDR3 reads CASSTDAAGAYYEQYF. The CDR3 DNA reads TGTGCCAGCAGTACGGATGCTGCGGGAGCATACTACGAGCAGTACTTC.

The genes are TRBV27 and TRBJ2-7; 7 nucleotides align to TRBD1. The length of the CDR3 is 16 residues. The V gene end was trimmed by 3 bases and the J gene end by 2 bases; junction bases not matched to a gene: 10. Per the germline V gene, CDR1 is MNHEY and CDR2 is SMNVEV (reference sequence). As DNA, the CDR3 is TGTGCCAGCAGTTTCCAACCCGGGGACAGAACCTACGAGCAGTACTTC. It yields the protein CASSFQPGDRTYEQYF.

Concerning this clone: One end of the junction varies from germline; a read error may be responsible. The V and J genes are TRBV7-9 and TRBJ1-2, with 11 positions matching TRBD1. Germline V gene lookup returns CDR1 SEHNR and CDR2 FQNEAQ (reference sequence). The CDR3 has 15 residues. CDR3 in amino acids: CSSSPRTGGGYGYTF. The CDR3 DNA reads as TGTTCCAGCAGCCCTAGGACAGGGGGCGGGTATGGCTACACCTTC.

This clone has just a few counts. The CDR3 sequence: CASSSGGSTYEQYF. CDR3 coding DNA: TGTGCCAGCAGTTCAGGAGGGAGTACCTACGAGCAGTACTTC. The chain is built from TRBV28 and TRBJ2-7, with D possibly being TRBD2 (6 bases). The CDR3 extends over 14 amino acids. Germline CDR1 MDHEN, CDR2 SYDVKM. Trimming took 4 bases from V and 2 from J, leaving 12 bases between them.

This clone has just one count. The chain carries TRBV4-1 and TRBJ2-3; TRBD2 might be the D (5 bases). The V and J ends lost 1 base and 7 bases respectively, with 15 bases between them. The germline V gene encodes CDR1 MGHRA and CDR2 YSYEKL. The CDR3 consists of 15 residues. For the CDR3, the DNA is TGCGCCAGCAGCCAAGTGGTGGGAGTGCCCAATACGCAGTATTTT. Amino acids: CASSQVVGVPNTQYF.

The CDR3 DNA follows: TGTGCCAGCAGCCAAGGATCTGGAGCGGGAGGAGAGACCCAGTACTTC. This translates into CASSQGSGAGGETQYF. This chain joins TRBV4-2 and TRBJ2-5, with TRBD2 matching 9 bases. The CDR3 extends over 16 amino acids. V was clipped by 1 base and J by 4 bases; unmatched bases: 7. CDR1 and CDR2 (germline): LGHNA, YNFKEQ.

The V and J genes are TRBV11-2 and TRBJ2-1, with TRBD2 matching 7 bases. CDR3 length: 16 residues. V shed 10 bases and J 1 base; nucleotides not matched to a gene: 13. Looked up from germline, CDR1 is SGHAT and CDR2 is FQNNGV. The CDR3 region is CATLSTSGTSYNEQFF. The CDR3 nucleotides read TGTGCCACACTATCAACAAGCGGGACTTCCTACAATGAGCAGTTCTTC.

This clone was seen more than once but under ten times. J is TRBJ2-7 and V is TRBV15; D is possibly TRBD2 (6 bases). The CDR3 is 15 amino acids. V was shortened by 0 bases and J by 5 bases, with 14 bases between the two germline ends. Looked up from germline, CDR1 is LNHNV and CDR2 is YYDKDF (reference sequence). CDR3 protein: CATSRDPGRTHEQYF. CDR3 bases: TGTGCCACCAGCAGAGACCCCGGGAGAACCCACGAGCAGTACTTC.

The chain employs TRBV9 and TRBJ2-1, with D possibly being TRBD2 (6 bases). The V end was cut by 4 bases, the J end by 3 bases, with 8 bases between. The CDR3 has 13 residues. Germline CDR1 SGDLS, CDR2 YYNGEE. CDR3 nucleotides: TGTGCCAGCAGCTCCGGGGGCTACAATGAGCAGTTCTTC. This sequence encodes CASSSGGYNEQFF.

The chain has TRBV11-2 and TRBJ2-7; D is uncertain. CDR1 is SGHAT, CDR2 FQNNGV, per germline. The CDR3 runs 13 residues. Trimming removed 4 bases at V and 7 bases at J, with 14 bases between. The CDR3 reads CASSYSQFGEQYF. In DNA form, the CDR3 reads TGTGCCAGCAGCTATAGCCAATTCGGGGAGCAGTACTTC.